This TCR beta chain was captured by sequencing in a study of blood T cells in healthy people across ages. Overall study results and limits: Both higher diversity and more naive CD4+ cells marked long-lived donors when set against aged donors.

The CDR3 covers 16 residues. V lost 5 bases and J lost 1; bases outside the gene matches: 8. The authors ran a second PCR of roughly 6 to 11 cycles using a sample-barcoded 5' primer and a J-beta primer mix. Each TCR beta cDNA got a 12-nucleotide random molecular identifier. MiXCR, applied by TCRdb to the 5' RACE reads, yields one record per CDR3 protein. Here the sample spans 700,000 or so distinct CDR3 sequences, approximately 22% being singletons. There are a few counts of this clonotype. Its antigen is not known. The chain couples TRBV12-3 or TRBV12-4 to TRBJ1-5, with 7 bases aligning to TRBD1. Sequencing input: blood. This sequence was found in a man aged 65-85 years in good health. CDR3 in amino acids: CASSLVTGESNQPQHF. CDR3 nucleotide sequence: TGTGCCAGCAGTCTAGTTACAGGGGAAAGCAATCAGCCCCAGCATTTT.